A single sample is the source of the 16 T cell receptor beta chains below, sequenced in a study of blood T cell repertoires in COVID-19. TCRdb's table, derived via immunoSEQ multiplex PCR, lists solely in-frame clones and lacks some. The sample includes fewer than 50,000 clones, more than 75% seen only once; the top ten take around 27%. Sequencing was done on a sample of peripheral blood. These receptor sequences come from a man older than 75 with acute or convalescent COVID-19.

J is TRBJ1-1 and V is TRBV19, with a tentative D call TRBD1 (6 bases). Trimming cost V 4 bases and J 0 bases, with 12 bases left between them. The CDR3 sequence is 15 residues long. The germline gives CDR1 LNHDA, CDR2 SQIVND (reference sequence). The CDR3 DNA reads as TGTGCCAGTAGTACAGGGGTGGGAATGAACACTGAAGCTTTCTTT. Encoded protein: CASSTGVGMNTEAFF.

V and J are TRBV28 and TRBJ2-7, with 9 bases aligning to TRBD1. Losses at the gene ends were 6 bases for V and 5 bases for J; bases not matched to a gene: 14. The CDR3 spans 16 residues. Germline-derived CDR1 and CDR2 are MDHEN and SYDVKM. The CDR3: CASSLFRGTGRDEQYF. For the CDR3, the DNA is TGTGCCAGCAGCCTATTCCGGGGGACAGGGAGGGACGAGCAGTACTTC.

V gene TRBV7-3 combines with J gene TRBJ2-1; 14 nucleotides agree with TRBD2. Germline loops: CDR1 SGHTA, CDR2 FQGTGA. This CDR3 spans 18 amino acids. V lost 5 bases and J lost 7; bases outside the gene matches: 13. The CDR3 region is CASSLLGTSGRAGNEQFF. The CDR3 DNA reads TGTGCCAGCAGCCTACTCGGGACTAGCGGGAGAGCAGGGAATGAGCAGTTCTTC.

The V call is TRBV5-1, the J call TRBJ2-1; TRBD2 agrees at 9 bases. The CDR3 runs 15 residues. CDR1 and CDR2 from the germline V gene are SGHRS and YFSETQ. V shed 4 bases, J shed 3 bases, and the junction held 5 bases outside the gene matches. The CDR3 reads CASSMGLADYNEQFF. The CDR3, as DNA: TGCGCCAGCAGCATGGGACTAGCAGACTACAATGAGCAGTTCTTC.

The genes are TRBV10-1 and TRBJ1-1; D possibly corresponds to TRBD1 (5 bases). CDR1 and CDR2 from the germline V gene are WNHNN and SYGVQD (reference sequence). Trimming took off 9 bases at V and 3 bases at J, with 11 bases between the two ends. This CDR3 has 12 amino acids. CDR3 sequence: CARTSGDTEAFF. The CDR3 DNA sequence: TGCGCCAGGACGTCGGGGGACACTGAAGCTTTCTTT.

The chain combines TRBV30 with TRBJ1-2, with D tentatively TRBD1 (5 bases). The CDR3 runs 13 residues. Germline CDR1 and CDR2: GTSNPN and SVGIG (reference sequence). The germline V and J ends were trimmed by 0 bases and 4 bases, with 9 bases remaining between them. The CDR3 loop is CAWSVGRAYGYTF. CDR3 nucleotide sequence: TGTGCCTGGAGTGTAGGCAGGGCCTATGGCTACACCTTC.

This chain joins TRBV28 and TRBJ1-2, with 7 bases matching TRBD1. This CDR3 is built from 15 residues. CDR1 and CDR2 from the germline V gene are MDHEN and SYDVKM. With 5 bases clipped from V and 2 bases from J, the junction kept 8 bases outside the gene matches. CDR3 region: CASSNSQGSNYGYTF. The CDR3 DNA reads as TGTGCCAGCAGTAACTCACAGGGGTCAAACTATGGCTACACCTTC.

The rearrangement uses TRBV18 and TRBJ1-1; TRBD1 agrees at 8 bases. Per germline, CDR1 KGHSH and CDR2 LQKENI. V was clipped by 6 bases and J by 5 bases; unmatched bases: 8. The CDR3 has 14 residues. The CDR3 loop is CASSPGGGLTEAFF. CDR3 DNA sequence: TGTGCCAGCTCCCCAGGGGGCGGTTTGACTGAAGCTTTCTTT.

The rearrangement joins TRBV2 to TRBJ1-4; 9 bases align to TRBD1. The CDR3 covers 13 residues. Trimming cost V 11 bases and J 8 bases; bases outside gene matches: 9. The germline gives CDR1 SNHLY, CDR2 FYNNEI. The chain's CDR3 is CAGQGPLREKLFF. In nucleotides, the CDR3 is TGTGCCGGACAGGGGCCCCTTAGGGAAAAACTGTTTTTT.

The gene calls are TRBV2 and TRBJ2-5; maybe TRBD2 (5 bases). The CDR3 runs 15 residues. CDR1 is SNHLY and CDR2 is FYNNEI in the germline V gene. Trimming left V 7 bases short and J 4 bases short, with 19 bases between. The CDR3 region has the DNA TGTGCCAGCACCGGCACCCCGAGAGGGAGAGAGACCCAGTACTTC. This codes for CASTGTPRGRETQYF.

This clone has just a few counts. V is TRBV28 and J is TRBJ1-2, with 10 positions matching TRBD1. The CDR3 extends over 17 amino acids. CDR1 is MDHEN and CDR2 is SYDVKM in the germline V gene. V shed 4 bases and J 2 bases; nucleotides not matched to a gene: 10. CDR3 amino acids: CASSSPRRQGANYGYTF. The CDR3 nucleotides read TGTGCCAGCAGTTCCCCCCGTAGACAGGGGGCAAACTATGGCTACACCTTC.

This clone has just a few counts. The chain carries TRBV2 and TRBJ2-3; D perhaps matches TRBD2 (5 bases). Trimming removed 6 bases from V and 1 base from J, with 5 bases in between. In germline, CDR1 is SNHLY, CDR2 FYNNEI. This CDR3 is built from 12 residues. This CDR3 reads CASRAGTDTQYF. The DNA of the CDR3 is TGTGCCAGCAGAGCGGGCACAGATACGCAGTATTTT.

This chain links TRBV9 with TRBJ1-4; 9 bases agree with TRBD1. V trimming: 3 bases; J trimming: 1 base; junction bases outside the gene matches: 13. CDR3 length: 19 amino acids. The germline CDR1 and CDR2 sequences are SGDLS and YYNGEE. CDR3 bases: TGTGCCAGCAGCGACAATCGATTAGACAGGGGGGGAACTAATGAAAAACTGTTTTTT. Amino acid sequence: CASSDNRLDRGGTNEKLFF.

This clone has a handful of counts. The V call is TRBV6-1, the J call TRBJ1-5; D is uncertain. Germline values: CDR1 MNHNS, CDR2 SASEGT. CDR3 length: 14 amino acids. V was cut by 2 bases and J by 6 bases, with 11 bases left in between. This chain's CDR3 is CASSELGEPQPQHF. The CDR3 region has the DNA TGTGCCAGCAGTGAACTGGGAGAACCTCAGCCCCAGCATTTT.

This clone appeared a few times. The V call is TRBV20-1, the J call TRBJ1-2; 7 positions match TRBD1. Germline CDR1 and CDR2: DFQATT and SNEGSKA (reference sequence). This CDR3 contains 11 residues. CDR3 sequence: CSANRGYGYTF. For the CDR3, the DNA is TGCAGCGCGAACAGGGGCTATGGCTACACCTTC.

The V gene is TRBV9, the J gene TRBJ2-1; 10 bases fit TRBD2. Germline V CDR1 and CDR2: SGDLS, YYNGEE. V trimming: 6 bases; J trimming: 9 bases; junction bases outside the gene matches: 12. This CDR3 has 15 residues. CDR3 DNA: TGTGCCAGCAACGACGGGACTAGCGACGAGAGTGAGCAGTTCTTC. This codes for CASNDGTSDESEQFF. The entire variable domain, with the rest obtained from reference TRBV9 and TRBJ2-1, is as follows: DSGVTQTPKHLITATGQRVTLRCSPRSGDLSVYWYQQSLDQGLQFLIQYYNGEERAKGNILERFSAQQFPDLHSELNLSSLELGDSALYFCASNDGTSDESEQFFGPGTRLTVL.